The clone carrying this T cell receptor (beta chain) came up many times. Germline V gene lookup returns CDR1 GTSNPN and CDR2 SVGIG (reference sequence). The CDR3 is 14 amino acids. The V end was cut by 0 bases, the J end by 0 bases, with 6 bases between. The source of the sample is a study of read filtering for tumor transcriptome and immune sequencing. Across the study: Mean patient age was about 66 years, range roughly 40 to 80; 17 male, more than 11 female.

The library was built from approximately 400 ng RNA with molecular barcoded adaptors for alpha/delta and beta/gamma chains. TCRdb recomputed calls from the reads with MiXCR, one row per CDR3 protein. The sample holds over 25,000 distinct CDR3 sequences, approximately 15% seen once. Sequenced material: a population of CD138-negative cells sorted from bone marrow. The chain combines TRBV30 with TRBJ2-4; D may be TRBD1 (6 bases). This clonotype originated in a donor older than 35 with multiple myeloma. CDR3 in DNA: TGTGCCTGGAGTGTAGGGGGAGCCAAAAACATTCAGTACTTC. Translation gives CAWSVGGAKNIQYF.